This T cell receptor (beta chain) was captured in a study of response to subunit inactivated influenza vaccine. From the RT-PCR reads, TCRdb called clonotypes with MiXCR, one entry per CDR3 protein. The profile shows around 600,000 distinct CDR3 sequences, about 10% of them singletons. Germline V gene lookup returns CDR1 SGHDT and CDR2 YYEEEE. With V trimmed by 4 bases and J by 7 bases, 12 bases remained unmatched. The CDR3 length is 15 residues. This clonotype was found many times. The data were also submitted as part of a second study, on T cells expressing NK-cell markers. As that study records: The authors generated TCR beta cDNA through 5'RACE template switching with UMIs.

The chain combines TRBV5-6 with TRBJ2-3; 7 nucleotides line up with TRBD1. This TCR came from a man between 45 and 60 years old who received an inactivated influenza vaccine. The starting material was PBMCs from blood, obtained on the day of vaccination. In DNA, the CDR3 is TGTGCCAGCAGCCTACGACAGGGTTCGCGGCATACGCAGTATTTT. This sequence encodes CASSLRQGSRHTQYF.